A selection of T cell receptor beta chains follows, all from one sample in a study of early T cells in non-severe SARS-CoV-2 infection. TCRdb independently ran MiXCR on the 5' RACE reads; one entry per CDR3 protein. The sample lists 60,000 to 75,000 distinct CDR3 sequences, about an eighth occurring once. The material sequenced was whole blood. The receptors were sampled from an adult who was a healthcare worker with PCR-confirmed SARS-CoV-2 infection or an uninfected control (not recorded which). Each CDR3 is given with its conserved first and last residue. Each record gives: CDR3 DNA, CDR3 protein, V gene, J gene, D gene, clone size. The D gene is left open where the match is weak. The size of a clone is reported for some rows only, either as once, few or many, or as a class for expanded clones.

TGCAGCGTTGCGGGGATAGTGAATGGCTACACCTTC	CSVAGIVNGYTF	TRBV29-1	TRBJ1-2	.	.
TGTGCCAGCAGCTCGATCACGGGACTCCTGTACAATGAGCAGTTCTTC	CASSSITGLLYNEQFF	TRBV7-9	TRBJ2-1	.	.
TGTGCCAGCAGCTTAGCGTCGGTGGGGGAAGAGACCCAGTACTTC	CASSLASVGEETQYF	TRBV7-9	TRBJ2-5	.	many
TGCAGCGTTACACCCCCTAGCGTCCCAACCAGCTCCTACAATGAGCAGTTCTTC	CSVTPPSVPTSSYNEQFF	TRBV29-1	TRBJ2-1	.	.
TGTGCTAGTGGAGACAGGGACAATGAGCAGTTCTTC	CASGDRDNEQFF	TRBV12-5	TRBJ2-1	TRBD1	.
TGCGCCAGTACCCCGGGACAGAGCACAGATACGCAGTATTTT	CASTPGQSTDTQYF	TRBV5-1	TRBJ2-3	TRBD1	.
TGTGCCAGCAGCACTTACAGGGGGTTGGGGGAGCAGTACTTC	CASSTYRGLGEQYF	TRBV11-2	TRBJ2-7	TRBD1	.
TGTGCCAGCAGTCACTACGAGCAGTACTTC	CASSHYEQYF	TRBV28	TRBJ2-7	.	few
TGTGCCAGCAGTAACGACGAGACCGATACGCAGTATTTT	CASSNDETDTQYF	TRBV6-4	TRBJ2-3	.	many
TGTGCCAGCAGTGAAGCAGGGCTAGCGGGAGACAATGAGCAGTTCTTC	CASSEAGLAGDNEQFF	TRBV2	TRBJ2-1	TRBD2	few
TGTGCCTGGAGTGACGATATGAAAGCGTTCGGTACAGATACGCAGTATTTT	CAWSDDMKAFGTDTQYF	TRBV30	TRBJ2-3	.	many
TGTGCCAGCTCACCAGTTGGGGACCATGACACTGAAGCTTTCTTT	CASSPVGDHDTEAFF	TRBV18	TRBJ1-1	.	many
TGTGCCAGCAGCTTAGATGTCAGGGGTCACGAGCAGTACTTC	CASSLDVRGHEQYF	TRBV7-2	TRBJ2-7	.	.
TGTGCCAGCAGCCAACCCGGACAAATCGCTGAAGCTTTCTTT	CASSQPGQIAEAFF	TRBV4-2	TRBJ1-1	.	.
TGCAGTGCAAGCAAGTGGTCCCAGTACTTC	CSASKWSQYF	TRBV20-1	TRBJ2-5	.	.
TGTGCCATCGGAAAACAGGGGGCCCACGAGCAGTACTTC	CAIGKQGAHEQYF	TRBV10-3	TRBJ2-7	TRBD1	.
TGTGCCAGCAGCCCGGAAATATGGTCGGGCGACGAGCAGTACTTC	CASSPEIWSGDEQYF	TRBV5-4	TRBJ2-7	.	.
TGCGCCAGCAGTCCCCTCAGTCACACCTACGAGCAGTACTTC	CASSPLSHTYEQYF	TRBV5-1	TRBJ2-7	.	many
TGTGCCACCAGTGTCCGGACAGGTTTGAGCTCCTACAATGAGCAGTTCTTC	CATSVRTGLSSYNEQFF	TRBV24-1	TRBJ2-1	TRBD1	few
TGTGCCAGCAGCCGGAGCCCAGGGCAGTACTACGAGCAGTACTTC	CASSRSPGQYYEQYF	TRBV28	TRBJ2-7	.	many
TGTGCCAGCAGTGGCGCGGCAGGGAACACCGGGGAGCTGTTTTTT	CASSGAAGNTGELFF	TRBV2	TRBJ2-2	.	.
TGTGCCAGCAGTCCGGGAAAAGGCCTTTTGGTAGATACGCAGTATTTT	CASSPGKGLLVDTQYF	TRBV12-3/TRBV12-4	TRBJ2-3	.	many
TGCAGTGCGGAAAAGGCCGGGACGCAGGTCAAGCCCCAGCATTTT	CSAEKAGTQVKPQHF	TRBV20-1	TRBJ1-5	.	.
TGTGCCAGCAGTGCGCGACCACCAGCGGAGAGCACAGATACGCAGTATTTT	CASSARPPAESTDTQYF	TRBV2	TRBJ2-3	.	many
TGTGCCAGCAGTATGCGGTTGAGCTCCTACGAGCAGTACTTC	CASSMRLSSYEQYF	TRBV2	TRBJ2-7	.	.
TGTGCCAGTAGGGGGACAGGGGGAAGCAATCAGCCCCAGCATTTT	CASRGTGGSNQPQHF	TRBV19	TRBJ1-5	TRBD1	.
TGTGCCAGCAGTCGAATAAGCTCCTACAATGAGCAGTTCTTC	CASSRISSYNEQFF	TRBV14	TRBJ2-1	.	.
TGCGCCAGCAGCTTCCGGGACAGGGTCGGCGGGGAGCTGTTTTTT	CASSFRDRVGGELFF	TRBV5-1	TRBJ2-2	TRBD1	.
TGCGCCAGCAGTTGGGACAGGGGACTTACCGGGGAGCTGTTTTTT	CASSWDRGLTGELFF	TRBV5-1	TRBJ2-2	TRBD1	few
TGTGCCAGCAGTTATACACAGGACTATGGCTACACCTTC	CASSYTQDYGYTF	TRBV6-5	TRBJ1-2	.	.
TGCAGCGCCTCGCTGGGAGGGTACAATGAGCAGTTCTTC	CSASLGGYNEQFF	TRBV29-1	TRBJ2-1	TRBD2	.
TGCGCCAGCAGCCCGATTAAAGGGACTAGCGGTCTCACAGATACGCAGTATTTT	CASSPIKGTSGLTDTQYF	TRBV4-3	TRBJ2-3	TRBD2	many
TGTGCCAGCAGCTCGGACAGGGGGACTGCTGGGGCCAACGTCCTGACTTTC	CASSSDRGTAGANVLTF	TRBV7-2	TRBJ2-6	TRBD1	few
TGTGCCAGCGGGCCTGGGGCCCTGAACACTGAAGCTTTCTTT	CASGPGALNTEAFF	TRBV9	TRBJ1-1	.	.
TGCAGTGCTAGCTCCAACACAGGAAAAAATTCACCCCTCCACTTT	CSASSNTGKNSPLHF	TRBV20-1	TRBJ1-6	.	many
TGTGCCAGCAGCCAACTAGCGGGGATCACAGATACGCAGTATTTT	CASSQLAGITDTQYF	TRBV3-1	TRBJ2-3	TRBD2	many
TGTGCCAGCAGCCCTAGGACAGTGATTAATGAAAAACTGTTTTTT	CASSPRTVINEKLFF	TRBV7-2	TRBJ1-4	.	.
TGTGCCAGCAGCTTGTACAGGGGTTCACCCCTCCACTTT	CASSLYRGSPLHF	TRBV7-2	TRBJ1-6	TRBD1	.
TGTGCCAGCAGCTCGGACAGCGGAAACACCATATATTTT	CASSSDSGNTIYF	TRBV7-7	TRBJ1-3	.	many